This T cell receptor beta chain was identified in a study of T-cell memory formation after mild COVID-19. In the study overall: Most TCR clusters belonged to a single donor.

TCRdb itself ran the 5' RACE reads through MiXCR, one entry per CDR3 protein. In the table there are about 610,000 distinct CDR3 sequences, 17% of which are singletons. The germline V gene has CDR1 MNHEY and CDR2 SVGAGI. This CDR3 is built from 14 residues. Germline trimming cut 2 bases from V and 6 bases from J; bases unmatched to any gene: 3. This clonotype was counted between two and nine times. Its antigen remains unknown. Study-wide points: The appearance of some responding clones in pre-infection memory suggested that cross-reactive memory joined. Contracting CD8+ clones were enriched in EMRA, CD4+ mainly in CM and EM.

The sequenced sample consisted of PBMCs or a T cell subset sorted from them (not recorded which). This clonotype originated in an adult woman who had mild COVID-19 (a few samples of this study predate the infection). Cell type and time point are not known. This chain uses TRBV6-5 with TRBJ2-2; 7 bases map to TRBD1. The CDR3 spells CASSYTQGSGELFF. DNA for the CDR3: TGTGCCAGCAGTTACACACAGGGGTCCGGGGAGCTGTTTTTT.